This T cell receptor (beta chain) originates from a study of CD8 T cells in ankylosing spondylitis. For TCR beta, libraries came from quantitative 5'-RACE with molecular barcodes. TCRdb recomputed calls from the 5' RACE reads with MiXCR, one row per CDR3 protein. This table holds about 500,000 distinct CDR3 sequences, roughly 13% found once. Study outcomes and limitations: Typical of ankylosing spondylitis blood, it appeared, was a TCR beta motif of seven to nine highly homologous variants. In reactive arthritis synovial fluid and blood, some motif variants had been reported before.

This clonotype was picked up a small number of times. Its antigen remains unknown. CDR1 SGHRS and CDR2 YFSETQ come from the germline V gene. The V end lost 5 bases, the J end lost 1 base, and 14 bases lay between the germline ends. This CDR3 has 15 residues. The chain employs TRBV5-1 and TRBJ2-3; D perhaps matches TRBD2 (6 bases). Material: blood, either unsorted or a sorted T cell fraction (not recorded which). This TCR was recovered from a male donor with ankylosing spondylitis. Here the CDR3 DNA reads TGCGCCAGCAGTAGCCAGGCTAGCGGCACAGATACGCAGTATTTT. Translation: CASSSQASGTDTQYF.